The 25 T cell receptor beta chains below were found in one sample sequenced in a study of blood T cell repertoires in COVID-19. The repertoire was sequenced with immunoSEQ multiplex PCR; TCRdb's copy has only in-frame clones and lacks some. Among approximately 100,000 clones listed, 80% to 95% were seen once. Input material: peripheral blood. The source is a man aged 50 or older with active COVID-19.

The CDR3 sequence is CASSPRTDRPYGYTF. The CDR3 coding sequence is TGTGCCAGCAGTCCACGGACCGACAGGCCCTATGGCTACACCTTC. The J gene is TRBJ1-2, the V gene TRBV28, with D possibly matching TRBD1 (6 bases). The ends were cut back, 5 bases at V and 4 bases at J, with 17 bases in the middle. Germline V lookup: CDR1 MDHEN, CDR2 SYDVKM. This CDR3 has 15 amino acids.

This chain links TRBV7-2 with TRBJ2-3; 11 nucleotides align to TRBD2. Germline CDR1 reads SGHTA; CDR2 reads FQGNSA. V gave up 1 base and J gave up 3 bases; unmatched junction bases: 9. The CDR3 has 18 amino acids. CDR3 nucleotide sequence: TGTGCCAGCAGCTTAGTTATTATAGCGGGAGGGGTGACAGATACGCAGTATTTT. This translates into CASSLVIIAGGVTDTQYF.

The rearrangement joins TRBV28 to TRBJ2-1; maybe TRBD2 (6 bases). CDR1 and CDR2 (germline): MDHEN, SYDVKM. Trimming took off 4 bases at V and 0 bases at J, with 19 bases between the two ends. CDR3 length: 18 amino acids. CDR3 coding DNA: TGTGCCAGCAGTTCGAGACTAGTCCTCCAGAGCTCCTACAATGAGCAGTTCTTC. Translating it yields CASSSRLVLQSSYNEQFF.

The chain has TRBV6-6 and TRBJ2-7; D is uncertain. V gave up 2 bases and J gave up 3 bases, with 11 bases separating them. The length of the CDR3 is 14 residues. Germline V CDR1 and CDR2: MNHNY, SVGAGI (reference sequence). CDR3 region: CASSYGGKNYEQYF. The CDR3 nucleotides are TGTGCCAGCAGTTACGGTGGCAAAAACTACGAGCAGTACTTC.

The chain uses TRBV6-2 or TRBV6-3 and TRBJ2-2; D gene unclear. V dropped 6 bases and J dropped 3 bases, with 5 bases sitting between them. Germline V gives CDR1 MNHEY, CDR2 SVGEGT. The CDR3 spans 12 residues. CDR3: CASSSYTGELFF. For the CDR3, the DNA is TGTGCCAGCAGCTCATACACCGGGGAGCTGTTTTTT.

V is TRBV18 and J is TRBJ1-1; 8 bases align to TRBD1. Germline lookup yields CDR1 KGHSH and CDR2 LQKENI. V shed 3 bases and J 0 bases; nucleotides not matched to a gene: 3. The CDR3 is 15 residues long. Here the CDR3 reads CASSPQGAVNTEAFF. The DNA for the CDR3 is TGTGCCAGCTCACCTCAGGGGGCAGTGAACACTGAAGCTTTCTTT.

The chain joins TRBV29-1 to TRBJ2-1; D call uncertain. The CDR3 consists of 13 residues. The germline V gene encodes CDR1 SQVTM and CDR2 ANQGSEA. V gave up 5 bases and J gave up 5 bases, with 13 bases separating them. In nucleotides, the CDR3 is TGCAGCGTTTCCGGAGTCGGCGACAATGAGCAGTTCTTC. Protein sequence: CSVSGVGDNEQFF.

CDR3 in amino acids: CASSVGGTAYEQYF. The CDR3 DNA is TGTGCCAGCAGCGTAGGAGGGACTGCCTACGAGCAGTACTTC. The chain uses TRBV9 and TRBJ2-7, with a possible D match to TRBD2 (6 bases). The V gene lost 0 bases and the J gene lost 2 bases, with 9 bases spanning the gap. The CDR3 consists of 14 residues. Per germline, CDR1 SGDLS and CDR2 YYNGEE.

The chain combines TRBV29-1 with TRBJ2-1; 9 bases are shared with TRBD2. This CDR3 comprises 15 residues. V lost 5 bases and J lost 5; bases outside the gene matches: 10. CDR1 is SQVTM, CDR2 ANQGSEA, per germline. This chain's CDR3 is CSVQAGTSSNNEQFF. The CDR3 bases are TGCAGCGTTCAAGCCGGGACTAGCAGTAACAATGAGCAGTTCTTC.

The rearrangement uses TRBV28 and TRBJ1-1; TRBD1 agrees at 7 bases. From germline, CDR1 is MDHEN and CDR2 SYDVKM. This CDR3 has 14 amino acids. Trimming removed 5 bases from V and 4 bases from J; junction bases left unmatched: 7. CDR3 loop: CASSRTGAGTEAFF. The CDR3 coding sequence is TGTGCCAGCAGTCGAACAGGGGCGGGCACTGAAGCTTTCTTT.

This sequence joins TRBV25-1 and TRBJ2-7; 10 positions match TRBD2. Germline trimming cut 8 bases from V and 3 bases from J; bases unmatched to any gene: 10. The CDR3 has 15 residues. From germline, CDR1 is MGHDK and CDR2 SYGVNS. CDR3 in amino acids: CASGPTSGTLYEQYF. The CDR3 DNA follows: TGTGCCAGCGGCCCCACTAGCGGGACTCTCTACGAGCAGTACTTC.

A single count supports this clone. This chain links TRBV2 with TRBJ1-4, with no clear D. This CDR3 is built from 13 residues. V was pared by 6 bases and J by 4 bases, with 9 bases between. Germline assignment: CDR1 SNHLY and CDR2 FYNNEI. The CDR3 sequence: CASRGGRNEKLFF. The CDR3 DNA follows: TGTGCCAGCAGGGGTGGGCGTAATGAAAAACTGTTTTTT.

The chain employs TRBV9 and TRBJ1-5, with a weak D call TRBD1 (6 bases). Germline V CDR1 and CDR2: SGDLS, YYNGEE. This CDR3 spans 14 amino acids. V was trimmed by 4 bases and J by 7 bases, leaving 15 bases between them. The CDR3 sequence: CASSPRAGEQPQHF. In DNA, the CDR3 is TGTGCCAGCAGCCCGAGGGCAGGGGAGCAGCCCCAGCATTTT.

The chain combines TRBV9 with TRBJ2-2; weak D call: TRBD1 (5 bases). CDR3 length equals 16 residues. In germline, CDR1 is SGDLS, CDR2 YYNGEE. The germline V and J ends were trimmed by 0 bases and 6 bases, with 15 bases remaining between them. The CDR3 sequence is CASSVEGIAAAGELFF. The CDR3 coding sequence is TGTGCCAGCAGCGTAGAGGGGATAGCAGCCGCCGGGGAGCTGTTTTTT.

V usage is TRBV30 and J usage is TRBJ2-7, with 8 bases lining up with TRBD2. The ends lost 6 bases at V and 1 base at J; junction bases unmatched: 2. CDR3 length equals 12 residues. Germline V CDR1 and CDR2: GTSNPN, SVGIG (reference sequence). The CDR3 coding sequence is TGTGCCTGCGGGGGGGGTTCCTACGAGCAGTACTTC. This encodes CACGGGSYEQYF.

In this sample, this clone turned up once. The chain carries TRBV3-1 (or the pseudogene TRBV3-2) and TRBJ1-1; tentative D call: TRBD1 (6 bases). The CDR3 covers 15 residues. Germline V gives CDR1 LGHDT, CDR2 YNNKEL (reference sequence). V was pared by 1 base and J by 4 bases, with 13 bases between. DNA of the CDR3: TGTGCCAGCAGCCAAGTGTCAGGGGTTCTCACTGAAGCTTTCTTT. This encodes CASSQVSGVLTEAFF.

This clone was recorded once. V and J are TRBV2 and TRBJ2-5, with 8 bases matching TRBD1. Germline lookup yields CDR1 SNHLY and CDR2 FYNNEI. This CDR3 is 14 amino acids long. The V and J ends lost 6 bases and 2 bases, in that order; junction bases with no gene match: 5. CDR3 region: CASRLDRVQETQYF. CDR3 DNA: TGTGCCAGCAGATTGGACAGGGTACAAGAGACCCAGTACTTC.

The rearrangement links TRBV28 to TRBJ1-1; D gene uncertain. CDR3 length: 11 amino acids. Germline V gene data show CDR1 as MDHEN and CDR2 as SYDVKM. V was shortened by 7 bases and J by 9 bases, with 12 bases between the two germline ends. CDR3 region: CASISANQAFF. The DNA of the CDR3 is TGTGCCAGCATTAGCGCTAACCAAGCTTTCTTT.

This chain links TRBV3-1 (or the pseudogene TRBV3-2) with TRBJ2-7; weak D call: TRBD1 (7 bases). Germline V gene lookup returns CDR1 LGHDT and CDR2 YNNKEL (reference sequence). Trimming shortened V by 5 bases and J by 5 bases, and 13 bases separated the two germline ends. The CDR3 length is 13 residues. Written as DNA, the CDR3 is TGTGCCAGCAGCAACGACAGGGAGGACGAGCAGTACTTC. Encoded protein: CASSNDREDEQYF.

The chain joins TRBV9 to TRBJ2-4; D might be TRBD1 (6 bases). CDR1 is SGDLS, CDR2 YYNGEE, per germline. V was trimmed by 4 bases and J by 0 bases, leaving 23 bases between them. CDR3 length: 19 amino acids. CDR3 sequence reads: CASSPHRTGQQLAKNIQYF. Here the CDR3 DNA reads TGTGCCAGCAGCCCACACCGGACCGGACAGCAATTAGCCAAAAACATTCAGTACTTC.

This clone was found once. The chain uses TRBV27 and TRBJ2-2; tentatively, D is TRBD1 (5 bases). The germline gives CDR1 MNHEY, CDR2 SMNVEV (reference sequence). V was clipped by 4 bases and J by 0 bases, with 6 bases between them. The CDR3 consists of 14 residues. The CDR3 sequence is CASSSQANTGELFF. CDR3 nucleotides: TGTGCCAGCAGTTCACAGGCGAACACCGGGGAGCTGTTTTTT.

The chain combines TRBV18 with TRBJ1-2; the D is unclear. Trimming removed 1 base at V and 6 bases at J, with 12 bases between. The CDR3 loop spans 14 amino acids. From germline, CDR1 is KGHSH and CDR2 LQKENI. As DNA, the CDR3 is TGTGCCAGCTCACCACAGCAGGTTCAAGATGGCTACACCTTC. Translated, it gives CASSPQQVQDGYTF. Full variable domain (rest looked up from reference TRBV18 and TRBJ1-2): NAGVMQNPRHLVRRRGQEARLRCSPMKGHSHVYWYRQLPEEGLKFMVYLQKENIIDESGMPKERFSAEFPKEGPSILRIQQVVRGDSAAYFCASSPQQVQDGYTFGSGTRLTVV.

This chain uses TRBV30 with TRBJ2-1; 11 bases match TRBD1. The V gene's germline CDR1 is GTSNPN and CDR2 SVGIG (reference sequence). Trimming at V came to 5 bases and at J to 14 bases, leaving 8 bases not matched to a gene. CDR3 length: 12 amino acids. The CDR3 sequence: CAWGRGQGAKFF. CDR3 bases: TGTGCCTGGGGAAGAGGACAGGGGGCAAAGTTCTTC.

This clone was found once. The chain has TRBV5-1 and TRBJ2-1; weak D call: TRBD1 (6 bases). This CDR3 is 16 amino acids long. In germline, CDR1 is SGHRS, CDR2 YFSETQ. Trimming took 4 bases from V and 3 from J, leaving 17 bases between them. CDR3 nucleotide sequence: TGCGCCAGCAGCCCTACCGGGACAACCGTCTACAATGAGCAGTTCTTC. This gives the protein CASSPTGTTVYNEQFF.

This clone was counted once. The genes are TRBV6-1 and TRBJ1-2, with TRBD1 identical over 10 bases. The germline V gene has CDR1 MNHNS and CDR2 SASEGT. V gave up 2 bases and J gave up 8 bases; unmatched junction bases: 8. This CDR3 comprises 15 residues. The CDR3 protein is CASSESGTGERGYTF. The CDR3 nucleotides read TGTGCCAGCAGTGAAAGCGGGACAGGGGAGCGCGGCTACACCTTC.